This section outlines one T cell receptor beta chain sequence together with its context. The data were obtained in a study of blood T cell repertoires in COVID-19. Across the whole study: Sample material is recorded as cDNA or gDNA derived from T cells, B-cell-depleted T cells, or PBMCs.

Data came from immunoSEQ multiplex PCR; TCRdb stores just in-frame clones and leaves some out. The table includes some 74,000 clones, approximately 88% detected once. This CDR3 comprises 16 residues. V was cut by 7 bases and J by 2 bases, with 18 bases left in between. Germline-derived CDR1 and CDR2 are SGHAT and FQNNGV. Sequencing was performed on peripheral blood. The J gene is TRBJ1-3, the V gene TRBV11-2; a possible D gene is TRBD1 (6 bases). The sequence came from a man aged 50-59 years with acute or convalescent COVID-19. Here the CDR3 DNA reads TGTGCCAGCAACCGAGGGACATTCGTAGCTGGAAACACCATATATTTT. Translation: CASNRGTFVAGNTIYF.